Below, 20 T cell receptor beta chains from the same sample are listed, as sequenced in a study of CD8+CD57+ T cells in acquired aplastic anemia. Sequenced patients had shown CD8+CD57+ cell expansion by flow cytometry. Profiles of TCR beta VDJ and CDR3 were generated from a genomic DNA template. TCRdb used MiXCR to reprocess the reads, holding one entry per CDR3 protein. The sample includes under 500,000 distinct CDR3 sequences, around 30% of them seen just once. Sample: sorted CD4+, CD8+, or CD8+CD57+ T cells (not recorded which) from PBMCs. These receptor sequences come from a human donor with aplastic anemia.

This clonotype was seen more than once but under ten times. This chain uses TRBV7-6 with TRBJ2-7; 8 nucleotides match TRBD2. The J call could be wrong; TRBJ2-1 is a better fit for the DNA end. The CDR3 totals 18 residues. Germline V lookup: CDR1 SGHVS, CDR2 FNYEAQ. CDR3 DNA: TGTGCCAGCAGCTTAATGACAAGCGGGGGTTCGTTTTGGAATGAGCAGTTCTTC. It is translated as CASSLMTSGGSFWNEQFF.

The chain links TRBV24-1 to TRBJ2-1; no clear D gene. There are 13 residues in the CDR3. Trimming pared 1 base from V and 12 bases from J, leaving 12 bases between. Germline assignment: CDR1 KGHDR and CDR2 SFDVKD. The CDR3 here is CATSDFDILSQFF. The CDR3 coding sequence is TGTGCCACCAGTGATTTTGATATCCTGTCGCAGTTCTTC.

This clonotype occurred a few times. The chain uses TRBV11-1 and TRBJ2-3; D uncertain. Trimming pared 3 bases from V and 2 bases from J, leaving 12 bases between. From germline, CDR1 is SGHAT and CDR2 FQDESV (reference sequence). The CDR3 contains 15 residues. CDR3 in amino acids: CASSLYQRLTDTQYF. CDR3 bases: TGTGCCAGCAGCTTGTATCAGAGACTCACAGATACGCAGTATTTT.

This clonotype appeared a single time. Relative to the germline gene, one junction end is altered; a read error may explain this. DNA of the CDR3: TGTGCCAGCAGCTTAGCGGCAGGGGGGATGTCCTACGAGCGGTACTTC. Its translation: CASSLAAGGMSYERYF. The genes are TRBV11-1 and TRBJ2-7; a possible D gene is TRBD1 (7 bases). This CDR3 comprises 16 residues. Germline assignment: CDR1 SGHAT and CDR2 FQDESV (reference sequence).

V and J are TRBV4-3 and TRBJ2-7, with D possibly matching TRBD1 (5 bases). Per germline, CDR1 LGHNA and CDR2 YSLEER. There are 16 residues in the CDR3. Trimming stripped 0 bases from V and 2 bases from J, with 14 bases between. In nucleotides, the CDR3 is TGCGCCAGCAGCCAAGATGTAGGCAGGGTCCCCTACGAGCAGTACTTC. Protein sequence: CASSQDVGRVPYEQYF.

Here the CDR3 reads CASSWDRESTDTF. The CDR3 DNA is TGTGCCAGTAGCTGGGACAGGGAGAGCACGGACACCTTC. This rearrangement joins TRBV19 to TRBJ1-2, with TRBD1 identical over 9 bases. V lost 6 bases and J lost 12; bases outside the gene matches: 11. This CDR3 is built from 13 residues. The V gene's germline CDR1 is LNHDA and CDR2 SQIVND (reference sequence).

Many counts were recorded for this clonotype. The chain is built from TRBV6-5 and TRBJ1-2; possible D gene TRBD1, 6 bases. CDR1 is MNHEY and CDR2 is SVGAGI in the germline V gene. Between the trimmed V and J ends, which lost 0 bases and 4 bases, there was a span of 12 bases. The CDR3 runs 15 residues. For the CDR3, the DNA is TGTGCCAGCAGTTACTCCGGACAGCCAGGCTATGGCTACACCTTC. This translates into CASSYSGQPGYGYTF.

V usage is TRBV25-1 and J usage is TRBJ2-7; D ambiguous. CDR1 and CDR2 (germline): MGHDK, SYGVNS. V was pared by 6 bases and J by 7 bases, with 16 bases between. This CDR3 is 13 amino acids long. In nucleotides, the CDR3 is TGTGCCAGCAGAGATGCGGCCGGGCGGGAGCAGTACTTC. It is translated as CASRDAAGREQYF.

This clonotype was found many times. This chain joins TRBV2 and TRBJ1-6, with TRBD1 identical over 9 bases. Germline lookup yields CDR1 SNHLY and CDR2 FYNNEI. The CDR3 is 13 amino acids. V gave up 7 bases and J gave up 8 bases; unmatched junction bases: 3. As DNA, the CDR3 is TGTGCCAGCAAGCGGGACAGGGATTCACCCCTCCACTTT. Its protein is CASKRDRDSPLHF.

This clonotype was observed a handful of times. This rearrangement joins TRBV11-2 to TRBJ1-1; TRBD1 matches 7 bases. V shed 6 bases and J 6 bases; nucleotides not matched to a gene: 7. Germline V lookup: CDR1 SGHAT, CDR2 FQNNGV. This CDR3 spans 13 amino acids. CDR3 sequence: CASSFTGVSEAFF. In nucleotides, the CDR3 is TGTGCCAGCAGTTTTACAGGGGTGTCTGAAGCTTTCTTT.

This clonotype was picked up many times. The chain joins TRBV11-2 to TRBJ2-7; D may be TRBD1 or TRBD2 (6 bases each). Trimming took 0 bases from V and 6 from J, leaving 15 bases between them. Germline V gene lookup returns CDR1 SGHAT and CDR2 FQNNGV. The CDR3 contains 15 residues. CDR3 coding DNA: TGTGCCAGCAGCTTAGAATGGGGGGCTTATGGCGAGCAGTACTTC. It is translated as CASSLEWGAYGEQYF.

There are a few counts of this clonotype. The CDR3: CASSQGTSNSPLHF. The CDR3, as DNA: TGTGCCAGCAGCCAGGGGACGAGTAATTCACCCCTCCACTTT. V usage is TRBV3-1 and J usage is TRBJ1-6; D is perhaps TRBD1 (5 bases). V lost 3 bases and J 6 bases, leaving 9 bases between the germline ends. Germline CDR1 LGHDT, CDR2 YNNKEL (reference sequence). This CDR3 is built from 14 residues.

This clonotype was seen only a few times. The chain joins TRBV6-5 to TRBJ2-3; 8 positions agree with TRBD1. The CDR3 spans 15 residues. CDR1 is MNHEY, CDR2 SVGAGI, per germline. V shed 0 bases and J 1 base; nucleotides not matched to a gene: 0. The CDR3 spells CASSYSGQGTDTQYF. The CDR3 DNA is TGTGCCAGCAGTTACTCGGGACAGGGCACAGATACGCAGTATTTT.

The V call is TRBV5-6, the J call TRBJ1-3; the D gene is possibly TRBD1 (6 bases). V dropped 0 bases and J dropped 4 bases, with 11 bases sitting between them. The germline gives CDR1 SGHDT, CDR2 YYEEEE. CDR3 length: 15 residues. The CDR3 loop is CASSLDRAGGNTIYF. The CDR3 DNA sequence: TGTGCCAGCAGCTTGGACAGGGCGGGGGGAAACACCATATATTTT.

This clonotype was picked up many times. This sequence joins TRBV19 and TRBJ2-3, with 8 positions matching TRBD1. Germline assignment: CDR1 LNHDA and CDR2 SQIVND (reference sequence). The CDR3 consists of 15 residues. J lost 5 bases, V lost 6 bases, and 10 bases had no gene match. CDR3 loop: CASSTAGTGGDTQYF. The CDR3 DNA sequence: TGTGCCAGTAGCACTGCCGGGACAGGTGGAGATACGCAGTATTTT.

This chain connects TRBV15 to TRBJ2-7, with 8 nucleotides matching TRBD1. Unmatched junction bases numbered 3, after V lost 4 bases and J lost 4 bases. CDR3 length: 13 amino acids. Germline lookup yields CDR1 LNHNV and CDR2 YYDKDF (reference sequence). The CDR3 DNA is TGTGCCACCAGCATACGGACAGGGTACGAGCAGTACTTC. Its protein product is CATSIRTGYEQYF.

This clonotype was seen at least ten times. This chain uses TRBV20-1 with TRBJ1-5; 10 nucleotides match TRBD1. CDR1 DFQATT and CDR2 SNEGSKA come from the germline V gene (reference sequence). J was trimmed by 6 bases and V by 4 bases; bases with no gene match: 6. This CDR3 contains 14 residues. The CDR3 DNA is TGCAGTGCTACGGAGACAGGGGGCATTCAGCCCCAGCATTTT. Translating gives CSATETGGIQPQHF.

In its sample, this clonotype was seen a few times. A much larger clonotype is one base distant, so this may be a read error. This chain uses TRBV10-2 with TRBJ1-5; 7 positions agree with TRBD1. This CDR3 has 13 amino acids. The germline gives CDR1 WSHSY, CDR2 SAAADI. V lost 10 bases, J lost 5 bases, and 8 bases stayed unmatched. In nucleotides, the CDR3 is TGCGCCACTCGGGAGGGGGCCCATCAGCCCCAGCATTTT. Amino acids: CATREGAHQPQHF.

Details on this clonotype: This clone may be a read error of a much larger clone one base away. The chain links TRBV20-1 to TRBJ2-5, with TRBD2 as a possible D gene (6 bases). V was shortened by 2 bases and J by 4 bases, with 11 bases between the two germline ends. Germline V lookup: CDR1 DFQATT, CDR2 SNEGSKA (reference sequence). The CDR3 sequence is 13 residues long. CDR3 DNA: TGCAGTGCTAGACTAGGACTAATAGAGACCCAGTACTTC. As protein: CSARLGLIETQYF.

V usage is TRBV11-2 and J usage is TRBJ1-5; D unclear. Deletions cut 0 bases from V and 1 base from J, with 7 bases between. CDR3 size: 15 residues. The germline V gene has CDR1 SGHAT and CDR2 FQNNGV. CDR3 loop: CASSLEPGSNQPQHF. The DNA of the CDR3 is TGTGCCAGCAGCTTAGAACCTGGGAGCAATCAGCCCCAGCATTTT.